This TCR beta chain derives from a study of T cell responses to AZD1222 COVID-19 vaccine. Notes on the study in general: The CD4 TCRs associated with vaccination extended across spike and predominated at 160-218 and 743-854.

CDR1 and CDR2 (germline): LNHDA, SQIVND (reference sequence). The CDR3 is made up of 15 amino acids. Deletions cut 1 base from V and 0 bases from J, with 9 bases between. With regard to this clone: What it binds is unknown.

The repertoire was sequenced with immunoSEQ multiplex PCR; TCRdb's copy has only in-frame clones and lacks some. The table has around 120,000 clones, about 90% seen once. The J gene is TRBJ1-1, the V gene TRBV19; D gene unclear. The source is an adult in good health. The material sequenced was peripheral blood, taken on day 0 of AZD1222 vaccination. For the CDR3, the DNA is TGTGCCAGTAGTATAGGGTCTGATCTGAACACTGAAGCTTTCTTT. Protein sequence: CASSIGSDLNTEAFF.